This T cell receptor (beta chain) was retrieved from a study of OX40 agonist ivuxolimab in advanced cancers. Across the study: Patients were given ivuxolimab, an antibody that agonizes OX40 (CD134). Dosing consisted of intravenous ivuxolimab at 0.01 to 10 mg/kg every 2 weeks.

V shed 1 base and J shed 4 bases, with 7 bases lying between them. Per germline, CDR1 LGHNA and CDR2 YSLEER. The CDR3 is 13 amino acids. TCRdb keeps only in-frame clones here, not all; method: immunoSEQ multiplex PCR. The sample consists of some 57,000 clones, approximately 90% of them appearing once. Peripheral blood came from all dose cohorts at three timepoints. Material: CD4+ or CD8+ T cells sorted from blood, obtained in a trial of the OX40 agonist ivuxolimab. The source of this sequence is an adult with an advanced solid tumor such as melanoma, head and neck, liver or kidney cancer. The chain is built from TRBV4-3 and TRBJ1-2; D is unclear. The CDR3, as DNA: TGCGCCAGCAGCCAAGGACTTACCTATGGCTACACCTTC. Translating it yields CASSQGLTYGYTF.